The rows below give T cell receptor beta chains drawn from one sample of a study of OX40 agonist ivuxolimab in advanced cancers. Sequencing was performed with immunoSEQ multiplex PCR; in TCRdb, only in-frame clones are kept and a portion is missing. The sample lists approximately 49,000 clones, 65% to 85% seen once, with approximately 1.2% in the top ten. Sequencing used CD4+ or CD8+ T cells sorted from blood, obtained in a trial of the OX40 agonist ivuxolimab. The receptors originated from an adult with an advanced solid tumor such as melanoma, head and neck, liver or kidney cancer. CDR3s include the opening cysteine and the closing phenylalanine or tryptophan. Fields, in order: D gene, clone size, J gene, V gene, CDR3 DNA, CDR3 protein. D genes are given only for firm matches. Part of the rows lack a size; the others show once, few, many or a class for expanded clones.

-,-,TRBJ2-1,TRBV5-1,TGCGCCAGCAGCTTGCGGGGGCGGAGGGCTCTTTACAATGAGCAGTTCTTC,CASSLRGRRALYNEQFF
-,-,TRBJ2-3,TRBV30,TGTGCCTGGAGTGTCCAAGCGGGCACAGATACGCAGTATTTT,CAWSVQAGTDTQYF
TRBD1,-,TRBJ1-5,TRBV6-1,TGTGCCAGCAGTGAATGGGGGACAGATCCCCAGCATTTT,CASSEWGTDPQHF
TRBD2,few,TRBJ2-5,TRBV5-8,TGTGCCAGCAGCACCGGGACTAGCGGGGGTGCAGAGACCCAGTACTTC,CASSTGTSGGAETQYF
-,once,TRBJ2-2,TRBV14,TGTGCCAGCAGCCCCCCGTCGGTGGGGAACACCGGGGAGCTGTTTTTT,CASSPPSVGNTGELFF
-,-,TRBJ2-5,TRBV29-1,TGCAGCGTTTGGAGGGATCAAGAGACCCAGTACTTC,CSVWRDQETQYF
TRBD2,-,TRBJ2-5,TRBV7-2,TGTGCCAGCAGCTTTGGGACTAGTGCCCCGGAGCAGTACTTC,CASSFGTSAPEQYF
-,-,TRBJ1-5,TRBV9,TGTGCCAGCAGCGGCTGGGGGAATCAGCCCCAGCATTTT,CASSGWGNQPQHF
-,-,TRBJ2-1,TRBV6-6,TGTGCCAGCAGTTACTTGGGGAGGTACAATGAGCAGTTCTTC,CASSYLGRYNEQFF
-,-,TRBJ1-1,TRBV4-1,TGCGCCAGCAGCGTAAGATCCAGTGGCCGGACAGCGAACACTGAAGCTTTCTTT,CASSVRSSGRTANTEAFF
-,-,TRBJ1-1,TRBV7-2,TGTGCCAGCAGCTTATACCAGACTGAAGCTTTCTTT,CASSLYQTEAFF